Following are 4 T cell receptor beta chains from one sample sequenced in a study of siplizumab effects on memory and regulatory T cells. This table comes from immunoSEQ multiplex PCR, and its TCRdb copy is limited to in-frame clones, with some not included. The repertoire holds about 120,000 clones, about nine tenths seen once, with approximately 1.2% in the top ten. The sample comprised CD4+ T cells sorted from blood. All receptors come from a human donor in good health.

This clone appeared once. The J gene is TRBJ1-1, the V gene TRBV5-1, with 7 bases aligning to TRBD1. CDR1 SGHRS and CDR2 YFSETQ come from the germline V gene. V was pared by 3 bases and J by 12 bases, with 14 bases of the junction left unmatched. The CDR3 contains 14 residues. This chain's CDR3 is CASSSETGFMISFF. The DNA of the CDR3 is TGCGCCAGCAGCTCCGAGACAGGGTTTATGATCTCTTTCTTT.

This clone was counted only a few times. This sequence joins TRBV18 and TRBJ2-7, with unresolved D. Trimming removed 2 bases at V and 3 bases at J, with 8 bases between. Per the germline V gene, CDR1 is KGHSH and CDR2 is LQKENI. CDR3 length: 13 residues. The CDR3 here is CASSPSTVYEQYF. CDR3 in DNA: TGTGCCAGCTCACCATCAACGGTCTACGAGCAGTACTTC. The full variable domain, in which reference TRBV18 and TRBJ2-7 provide the parts outside the CDR3, is NAGVMQNPRHLVRRRGQEARLRCSPMKGHSHVYWYRQLPEEGLKFMVYLQKENIIDESGMPKERFSAEFPKEGPSILRIQQVVRGDSAAYFCASSPSTVYEQYFGPGTRLTVT.

The chain has TRBV7-8 and TRBJ1-5; TRBD1 is a possible D gene (5 bases). The V gene's germline CDR1 is SGHVS and CDR2 FQNEAQ. V gave up 0 bases and J gave up 4 bases, with 7 bases separating them. The CDR3 spans 14 residues. This CDR3 reads CASSLAWGNQPQHF. CDR3 DNA: TGTGCCAGCAGCTTAGCGTGGGGGAATCAGCCCCAGCATTTT.

This chain links TRBV7-2 with TRBJ1-3; D not certain. The length of the CDR3 is 14 residues. Germline-derived CDR1 and CDR2 are SGHTA and FQGNSA. With 2 bases removed from V and 4 bases from J, the gap between germline ends came to 9 bases. This chain's CDR3 is CASSLTRGGNTIYF. The CDR3 nucleotides read TGTGCCAGCAGCTTAACTCGAGGGGGAAACACCATATATTTT.